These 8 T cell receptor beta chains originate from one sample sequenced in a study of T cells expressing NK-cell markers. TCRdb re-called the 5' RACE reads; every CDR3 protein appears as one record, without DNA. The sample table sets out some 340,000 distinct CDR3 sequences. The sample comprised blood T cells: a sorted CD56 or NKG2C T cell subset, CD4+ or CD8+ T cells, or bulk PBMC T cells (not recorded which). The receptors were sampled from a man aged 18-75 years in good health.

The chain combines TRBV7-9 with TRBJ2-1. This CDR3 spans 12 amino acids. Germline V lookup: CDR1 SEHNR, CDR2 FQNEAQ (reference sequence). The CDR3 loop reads CASSPRINEQFF.

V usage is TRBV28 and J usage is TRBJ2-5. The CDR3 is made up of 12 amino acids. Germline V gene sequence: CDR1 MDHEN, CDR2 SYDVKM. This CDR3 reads CASSSSEETQYF.

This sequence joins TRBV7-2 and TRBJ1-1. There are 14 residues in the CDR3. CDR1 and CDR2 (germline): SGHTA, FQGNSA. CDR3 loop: CASSPQAVMGGAFF.

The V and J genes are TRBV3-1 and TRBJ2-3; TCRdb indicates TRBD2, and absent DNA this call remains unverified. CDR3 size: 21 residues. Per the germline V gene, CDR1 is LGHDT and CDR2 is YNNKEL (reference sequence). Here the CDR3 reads CASSLSNLAGASSSSTDTQYF.

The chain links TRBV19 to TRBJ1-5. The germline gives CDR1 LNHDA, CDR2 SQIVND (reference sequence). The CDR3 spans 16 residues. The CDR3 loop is CASRKDRLGGNQPQHF. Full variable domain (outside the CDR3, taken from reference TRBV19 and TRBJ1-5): DGGITQSPKYLFRKEGQNVTLSCEQNLNHDAMYWYRQDPGQGLRLIYYSQIVNDFQKGDIAEGYSVSREKKESFPLTVTSAQKNPTAFYLCASRKDRLGGNQPQHFGDGTRLSIL.

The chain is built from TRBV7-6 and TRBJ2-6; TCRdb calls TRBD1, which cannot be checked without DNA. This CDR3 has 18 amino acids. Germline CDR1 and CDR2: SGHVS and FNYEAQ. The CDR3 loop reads CASSLRTGGDSGANVLTF.

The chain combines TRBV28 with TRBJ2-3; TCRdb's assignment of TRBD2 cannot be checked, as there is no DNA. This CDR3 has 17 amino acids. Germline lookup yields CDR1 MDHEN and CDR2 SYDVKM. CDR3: CASSLLASGGITDTQYF.

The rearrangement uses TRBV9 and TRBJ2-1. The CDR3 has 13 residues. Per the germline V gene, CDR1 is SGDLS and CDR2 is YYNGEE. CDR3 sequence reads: CASSPNSPHEQFF.